This TCR beta chain was documented in a study of cytomegalovirus exposure and HLA in healthy donors. Study at large: The platform used for the 120 or so validation repertoires matched that of the roughly 670 first-cohort repertoires, a later analysis reported. Study-wide findings and caveats: The study flagged some 170 TCR beta chains as cytomegalovirus-associated.

It was the roughly 130-subject validation cohort, separate from the approximately 620-subject first cohort, to which the donors belonged. Comment on this clone: Its antigen is not known.

V was pared by 0 bases and J by 2 bases, with 15 bases between. The CDR3 covers 17 residues. Germline V CDR1 and CDR2: SGHVS, FQNEAQ. Assay: immunoSEQ multiplex PCR; the TCRdb copy retains only in-frame clones and omits some. The sample includes 60,000 to 90,000 clones, about 93% of them seen just once. This TCR came from a woman under 30 in good health and CMV-seronegative. V and J are TRBV7-8 and TRBJ2-3, with D possibly being TRBD2 (5 bases). Sample: PBMCs. This chain's CDR3 is CASSLALGRRTTDTQYF. The CDR3 DNA is TGTGCCAGCAGCTTAGCGCTAGGCAGGAGGACCACAGATACGCAGTATTTT.